This T cell receptor (beta chain) stems from a study of cytomegalovirus exposure and HLA in healthy donors. Study summary: The 120 or so validation repertoires, a later analysis reported, used the same platform as the approximately 700 first-cohort repertoires.

The table came from immunoSEQ multiplex PCR; TCRdb's copy has only in-frame clones and leaves some out. The data contain some 310,000 clones, approximately 91% of them singletons. CDR1 and CDR2 (germline): LNHNV, YYDKDF (reference sequence). The CDR3 has 15 residues. Trimming shortened V by 1 base and J by 0 bases, and 9 bases separated the two germline ends. The sequenced sample was PBMCs. This rearrangement joins TRBV15 to TRBJ1-1, with unresolved D. This clonotype was obtained from a man aged 30-40 years in good health and CMV-seronegative. CDR3 in DNA: TGTGCCACCAGCAGAGTTGGCGGAGTGAACACTGAAGCTTTCTTT. It translates to CATSRVGGVNTEAFF.